The 4 T cell receptor beta chains listed next were all sequenced from one sample in a study of regulatory T cells in long-lasting Graves disease. Arm-PCR with iRepertoire HTBI primers amplified the CDR3 regions for these TCR beta libraries. TCRdb reprocessed the multiplex PCR reads via MiXCR and lists one record per CDR3 protein. This table holds 310,000 or so distinct CDR3 sequences, 22% found once. Time point noted: persistent/refractory GD, antithyroid drugs over 5 years with positive TRAb. The TCR library was made from RNA extracted from PBMCs. Material: peripheral blood mononuclear cells (PBMCs), obtained when the disease was refractory, from a patient treated with antithyroid drugs. The source of these receptors is a female donor with Graves disease.

In this sample, this clonotype turned up many times. The chain joins TRBV2 to TRBJ1-5; D is ambiguous. The germline V gene has CDR1 SNHLY and CDR2 FYNNEI. The CDR3 is 13 residues long. V dropped 6 bases and J dropped 2 bases, with 8 bases sitting between them. The CDR3, as DNA: TGTGCCAGCAGGGGGTTGGGCAATCAGCCCCAGCATTTT. It translates to CASRGLGNQPQHF.

This clonotype was observed a few times. V gene TRBV7-3 combines with J gene TRBJ2-7; 9 positions agree with TRBD1. Losses at the gene ends were 5 bases for V and 6 bases for J; bases not matched to a gene: 11. CDR3 length equals 15 residues. CDR1 is SGHTA, CDR2 FQGTGA, per germline. The CDR3 DNA reads as TGTGCCAGCAGCGCCACAGGGGGCCAAGGGTCCGAGCAGTACTTC. The encoded protein is CASSATGGQGSEQYF.

The chain couples TRBV20-1 to TRBJ2-4; D might be TRBD1 (5 bases). CDR3 size: 15 residues. Germline CDR1 DFQATT, CDR2 SNEGSKA (reference sequence). V lost 6 bases, J lost 5 bases, and 20 bases lay in between. The CDR3 DNA sequence: TGCAGTGCCCCACGACAGTCCGCTGTCGAAAACATTCAGTACTTC. Its protein product is CSAPRQSAVENIQYF.

In its sample, this clonotype was seen a few times. V gene TRBV6-1 combines with J gene TRBJ2-5; D gene ambiguous. Germline CDR1 is MNHNS and CDR2 is SASEGT. CDR3 length: 12 amino acids. Between the trimmed V and J ends, which lost 7 bases and 4 bases, there was a span of 10 bases. DNA for the CDR3: TGTGCCAGCACCTCGTACGGAGAGACCCAGTACTTC. This gives the protein CASTSYGETQYF.